This T cell receptor beta chain came from a study of blood T cell repertoires in COVID-19. Authors' processing steps: Amplification with reference gene primers provided the estimates of nucleated cell counts. Libraries were prepared by immunoSEQ multiplex PCR; TCRdb keeps only in-frame clonotypes and omits some of them. D and trimming were read from the DNA, whereas the V and J calls and clone size are those reported in that table. The sample records about 200,000 clones, more than 70% being singletons. Germline V CDR1 and CDR2: MDHEN, SYDVKM. The CDR3 is 14 residues long. Trimming took 1 base from V and 2 from J, leaving 9 bases between them.

Sequencing was performed on peripheral blood. The chain employs TRBV28 and TRBJ2-7; tentatively, D is TRBD2 (5 bases). This clonotype was obtained from a man aged 35-49 years with active or convalescent COVID-19. CDR3 loop: CASSLSVGTYEQYF. In DNA form, the CDR3 reads TGTGCCAGCAGTTTATCGGTCGGGACCTACGAGCAGTACTTC.